These 5 T cell receptor beta chains originate from one sample sequenced in a study of blood T cell repertoires in COVID-19 (dated by TCRdb to the early 2020s). Libraries were prepared through the immunoSEQ multiplex PCR assay. TCRdb's version of the immuneACCESS table is confined to in-frame rearrangements and falls short of the full clone set. An unresolved V gene accounts for under half of the shortfall where checked; the remainder is of unknown origin. Counted in this sample were 150,000 to 200,000 clones; around nine tenths of them appeared once. About 9.3% of the sample lies in the top ten. The material sequenced was peripheral blood. The receptor source for this set is a woman in her 70s with COVID-19, enrolled during active disease.

This chain uses TRBV19 with TRBJ1-2, with D possibly TRBD1 on 6 matching bases. The CDR3 loop spans 16 amino acids. Germline V gives CDR1 LNHDA, CDR2 SQIVND (reference sequence). Trimming took off 4 bases at V and 4 bases at J, with 19 bases between the two ends. The CDR3 sequence is CASSKNRDTTPYGYTF. The CDR3 DNA is TGTGCCAGTAGTAAAAACCGGGACACCACTCCCTATGGCTACACCTTC.

V is TRBV5-1 and J is TRBJ1-6, with unresolved D. CDR3 size: 15 residues. Germline CDR1 is SGHRS and CDR2 is YFSETQ. V lost 5 bases to trimming and J lost 1 base, with 10 bases between them. The CDR3 DNA sequence: TGCGCCAGCAGTTCGGAGGGTTCCTATAATTCACCCCTCCACTTT. This gives the protein CASSSEGSYNSPLHF. Based on the CDR3 plus reference TRBV5-1 and TRBJ1-6, the full variable domain is KAGVTQTPRYLIKTRGQQVTLSCSPISGHRSVSWYQQTPGQGLQFLFEYFSETQRNKGNFPGRFSGRQFSNSRSEMNVSTLELGDSALYLCASSSEGSYNSPLHFGNGTRLTVT.

The table lists this clone with a few counts. The chain has TRBV20-1 and TRBJ2-1; D may be TRBD2 (6 bases). Trimming stripped 4 bases from V and 12 bases from J, with 13 bases between. There are 11 residues in the CDR3. The germline gives CDR1 DFQATT, CDR2 SNEGSKA (reference sequence). In DNA, the CDR3 is TGCAGTGCTACTAGCGCCGACCGGCAGTTCTTC. This codes for CSATSADRQFF.

The genes are TRBV10-3 and TRBJ1-3; D may be TRBD1 (6 bases). This CDR3 is 12 amino acids long. Germline CDR1 ENHRY, CDR2 SYGVKD. Trimming pared 4 bases from V and 11 bases from J, leaving 12 bases between. The CDR3 bases are TGTGCCATCAGTGCACAGGGATCTTCCATATATTTT. This sequence encodes CAISAQGSSIYF.

The chain carries TRBV15 and TRBJ1-2, with TRBD1 matching over 10 bases. The CDR3 consists of 17 residues. Germline V gene data show CDR1 as LNHNV and CDR2 as YYDKDF (reference sequence). Trimming cost V 1 base and J 2 bases; bases outside gene matches: 7. This chain's CDR3 is CATSRGDRGRPNYGYTF. The CDR3 region has the DNA TGTGCCACCAGCAGAGGTGACAGGGGGCGACCCAACTATGGCTACACCTTC.